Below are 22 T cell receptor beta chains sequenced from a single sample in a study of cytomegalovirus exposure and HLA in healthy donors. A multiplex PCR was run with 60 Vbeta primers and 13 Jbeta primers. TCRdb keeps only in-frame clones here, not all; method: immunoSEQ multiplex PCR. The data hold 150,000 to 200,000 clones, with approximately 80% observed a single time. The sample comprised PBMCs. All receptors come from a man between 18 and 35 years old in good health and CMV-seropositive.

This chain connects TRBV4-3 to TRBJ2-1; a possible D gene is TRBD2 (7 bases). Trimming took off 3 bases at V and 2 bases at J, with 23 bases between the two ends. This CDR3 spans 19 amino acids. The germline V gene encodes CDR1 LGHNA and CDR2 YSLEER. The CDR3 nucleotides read TGCGCCAGCAGCCAGGCCGGCGGGGGCGAACCACTCCCCTACAATGAGCAGTTCTTC. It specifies CASSQAGGGEPLPYNEQFF.

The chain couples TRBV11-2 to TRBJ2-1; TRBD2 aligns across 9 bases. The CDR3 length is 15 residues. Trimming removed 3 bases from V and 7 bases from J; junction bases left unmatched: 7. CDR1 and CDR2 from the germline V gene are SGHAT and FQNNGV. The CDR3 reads CASSFSSGRMNEQFF. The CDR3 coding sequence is TGTGCCAGCAGCTTTTCGAGCGGGAGGATGAATGAGCAGTTCTTC. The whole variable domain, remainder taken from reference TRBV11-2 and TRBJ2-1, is EAGVAQSPRYKIIEKRQSVAFWCNPISGHATLYWYQQILGQGPKLLIQFQNNGVVDDSQLPKDRFSAERLKGVDSTLKIQPAKLEDSAVYLCASSFSSGRMNEQFFGPGTRLTVL.

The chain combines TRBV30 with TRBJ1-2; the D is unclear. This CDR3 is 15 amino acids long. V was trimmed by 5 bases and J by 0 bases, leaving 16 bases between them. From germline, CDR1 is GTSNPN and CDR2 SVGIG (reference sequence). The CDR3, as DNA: TGTGCCTGGTCAAGGAGGGTAATAGCTAACTATGGCTACACCTTC. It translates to CAWSRRVIANYGYTF.

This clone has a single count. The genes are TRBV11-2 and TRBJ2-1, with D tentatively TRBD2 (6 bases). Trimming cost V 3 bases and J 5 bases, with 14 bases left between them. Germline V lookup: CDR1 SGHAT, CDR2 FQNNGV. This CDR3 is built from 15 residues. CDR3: CASSLRGLADNEQFF. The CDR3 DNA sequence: TGTGCCAGCAGCTTGAGGGGACTTGCGGACAATGAGCAGTTCTTC.

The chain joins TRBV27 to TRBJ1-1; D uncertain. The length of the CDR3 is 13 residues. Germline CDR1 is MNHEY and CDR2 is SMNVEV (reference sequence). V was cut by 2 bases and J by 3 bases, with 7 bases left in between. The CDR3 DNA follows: TGTGCCAGCAGTTTAACACAATACACTGAAGCTTTCTTT. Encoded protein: CASSLTQYTEAFF.

The CDR3 spells CASSRQREHIGEQFF. The CDR3 region has the DNA TGTGCCAGCAGCCGACAGCGGGAGCATATCGGTGAGCAGTTCTTC. The V gene is TRBV7-9, the J gene TRBJ2-1; TRBD2 agrees at 8 bases. Germline CDR1 and CDR2: SEHNR and FQNEAQ (reference sequence). The V segment lost 5 bases and the J segment 9 bases; nucleotides outside the gene matches: 12. The CDR3 loop spans 15 amino acids. Full variable domain (outside the CDR3, taken from reference TRBV7-9 and TRBJ2-1): DTGVSQNPRHKITKRGQNVTFRCDPISEHNRLYWYRQTLGQGPEFLTYFQNEAQLEKSRLLSDRFSAERPKGSFSTLEIQRTEQGDSAMYLCASSRQREHIGEQFFGPGTRLTVL.

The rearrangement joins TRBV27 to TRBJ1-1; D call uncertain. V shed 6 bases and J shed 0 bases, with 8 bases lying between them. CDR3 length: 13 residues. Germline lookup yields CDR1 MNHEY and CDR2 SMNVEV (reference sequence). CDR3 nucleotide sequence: TGTGCCAGCAGCCGATACTTGAACACTGAAGCTTTCTTT. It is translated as CASSRYLNTEAFF.

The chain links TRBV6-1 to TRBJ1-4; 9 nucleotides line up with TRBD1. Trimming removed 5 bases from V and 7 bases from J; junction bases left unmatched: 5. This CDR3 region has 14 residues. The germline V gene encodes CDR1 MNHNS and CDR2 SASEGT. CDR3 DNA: TGTGCCAGCAGTCCGGGACAGGGTTTTGAAAAACTGTTTTTT. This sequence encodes CASSPGQGFEKLFF.

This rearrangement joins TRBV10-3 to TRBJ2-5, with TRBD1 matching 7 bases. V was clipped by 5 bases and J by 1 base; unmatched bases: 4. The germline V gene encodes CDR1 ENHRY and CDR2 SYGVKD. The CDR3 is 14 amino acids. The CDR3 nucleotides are TGTGCCATCAGTCGTGGGGACAGCCAAGAGACCCAGTACTTC. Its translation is CAISRGDSQETQYF.

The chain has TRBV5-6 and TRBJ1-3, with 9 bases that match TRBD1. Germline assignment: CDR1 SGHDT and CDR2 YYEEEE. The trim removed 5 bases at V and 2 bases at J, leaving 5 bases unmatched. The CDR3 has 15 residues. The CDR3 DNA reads TGTGCCAGCAGACTACAGGGGGCCACTGGAAACACCATATATTTT. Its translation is CASRLQGATGNTIYF.

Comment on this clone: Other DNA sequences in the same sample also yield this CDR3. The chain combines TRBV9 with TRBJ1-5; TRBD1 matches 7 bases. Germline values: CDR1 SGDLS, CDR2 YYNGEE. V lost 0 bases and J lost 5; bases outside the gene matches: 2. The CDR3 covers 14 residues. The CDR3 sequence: CASSVGTGYQPQHF. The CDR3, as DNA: TGTGCCAGCAGCGTAGGGACAGGCTATCAGCCCCAGCATTTT.

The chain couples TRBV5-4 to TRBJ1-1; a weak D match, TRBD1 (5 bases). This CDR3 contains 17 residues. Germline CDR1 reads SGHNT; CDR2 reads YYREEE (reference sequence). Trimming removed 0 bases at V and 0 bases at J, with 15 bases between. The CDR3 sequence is CASSLGAGRVMNTEAFF. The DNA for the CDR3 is TGTGCCAGCAGCTTGGGGGCAGGGAGGGTCATGAACACTGAAGCTTTCTTT. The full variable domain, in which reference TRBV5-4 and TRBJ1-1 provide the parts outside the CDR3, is ETGVTQSPTHLIKTRGQQVTLRCSSQSGHNTVSWYQQALGQGPQFIFQYYREEENGRGNFPPRFSGLQFPNYSSELNVNALELDDSALYLCASSLGAGRVMNTEAFFGQGTRLTVV.

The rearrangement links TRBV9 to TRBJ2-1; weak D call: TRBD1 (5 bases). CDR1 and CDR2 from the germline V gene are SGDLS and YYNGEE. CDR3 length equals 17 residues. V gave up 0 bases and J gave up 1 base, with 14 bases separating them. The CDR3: CASSVDGRGDSYNEQFF. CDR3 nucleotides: TGTGCCAGCAGCGTAGACGGAAGGGGTGATTCCTACAATGAGCAGTTCTTC. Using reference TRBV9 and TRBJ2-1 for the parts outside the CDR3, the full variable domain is DSGVTQTPKHLITATGQRVTLRCSPRSGDLSVYWYQQSLDQGLQFLIQYYNGEERAKGNILERFSAQQFPDLHSELNLSSLELGDSALYFCASSVDGRGDSYNEQFFGPGTRLTVL.

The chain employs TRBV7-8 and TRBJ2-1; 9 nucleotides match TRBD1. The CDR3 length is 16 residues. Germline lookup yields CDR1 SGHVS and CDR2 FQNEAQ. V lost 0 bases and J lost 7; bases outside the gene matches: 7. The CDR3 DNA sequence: TGTGCCAGCAGCTTAGCGTTGGGACAGGGAAATAATGAGCAGTTCTTC. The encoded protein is CASSLALGQGNNEQFF.

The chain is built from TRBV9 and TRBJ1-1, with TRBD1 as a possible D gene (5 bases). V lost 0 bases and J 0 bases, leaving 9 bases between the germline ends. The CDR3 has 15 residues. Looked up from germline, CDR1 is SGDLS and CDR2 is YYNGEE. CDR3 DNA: TGTGCCAGCAGCGTAGGGGGCAGATTGAACACTGAAGCTTTCTTT. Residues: CASSVGGRLNTEAFF.

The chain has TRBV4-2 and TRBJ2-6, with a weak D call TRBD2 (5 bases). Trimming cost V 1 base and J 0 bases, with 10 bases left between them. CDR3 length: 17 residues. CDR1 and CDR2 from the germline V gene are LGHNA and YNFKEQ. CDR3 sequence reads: CASSQGFDYSGANVLTF. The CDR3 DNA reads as TGTGCCAGCAGCCAAGGGTTCGACTACTCTGGGGCCAACGTCCTGACTTTC.

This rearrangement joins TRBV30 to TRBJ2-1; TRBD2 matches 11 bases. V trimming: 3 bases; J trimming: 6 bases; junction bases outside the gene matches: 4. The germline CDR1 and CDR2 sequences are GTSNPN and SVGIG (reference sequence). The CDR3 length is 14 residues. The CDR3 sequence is CAWRRSGGANEQFF. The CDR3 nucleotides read TGTGCCTGGAGACGTAGCGGGGGGGCCAATGAGCAGTTCTTC.

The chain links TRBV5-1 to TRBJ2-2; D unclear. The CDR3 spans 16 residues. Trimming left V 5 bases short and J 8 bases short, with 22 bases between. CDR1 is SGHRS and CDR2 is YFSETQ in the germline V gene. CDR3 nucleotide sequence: TGCGCCAGCAGGATTGAGGCGATTTTGAGACCTGGGGAGCTGTTTTTT. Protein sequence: CASRIEAILRPGELFF. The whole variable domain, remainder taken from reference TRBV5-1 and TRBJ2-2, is KAGVTQTPRYLIKTRGQQVTLSCSPISGHRSVSWYQQTPGQGLQFLFEYFSETQRNKGNFPGRFSGRQFSNSRSEMNVSTLELGDSALYLCASRIEAILRPGELFFGEGSRLTVL.

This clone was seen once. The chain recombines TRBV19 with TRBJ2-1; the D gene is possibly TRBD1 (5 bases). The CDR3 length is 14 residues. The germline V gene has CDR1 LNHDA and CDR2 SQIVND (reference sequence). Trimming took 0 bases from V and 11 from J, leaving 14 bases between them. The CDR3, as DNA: TGTGCCAGTAGTATAGATAGTGGCAGGGCCCAGCAGTTCTTC. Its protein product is CASSIDSGRAQQFF.

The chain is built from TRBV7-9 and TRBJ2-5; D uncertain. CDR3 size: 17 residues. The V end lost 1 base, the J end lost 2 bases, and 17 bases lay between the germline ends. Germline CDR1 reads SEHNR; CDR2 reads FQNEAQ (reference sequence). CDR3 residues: CASSLDLWPKEQETQYF. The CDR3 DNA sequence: TGTGCCAGCAGCTTAGACCTGTGGCCCAAAGAACAAGAGACCCAGTACTTC.

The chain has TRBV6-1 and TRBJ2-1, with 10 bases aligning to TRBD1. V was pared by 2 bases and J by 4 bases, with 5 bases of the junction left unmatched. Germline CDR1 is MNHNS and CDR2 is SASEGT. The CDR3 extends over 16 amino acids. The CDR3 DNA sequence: TGTGCCAGCAGTGAACTACCGGGACAGGGGTACAATGAGCAGTTCTTC. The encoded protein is CASSELPGQGYNEQFF.

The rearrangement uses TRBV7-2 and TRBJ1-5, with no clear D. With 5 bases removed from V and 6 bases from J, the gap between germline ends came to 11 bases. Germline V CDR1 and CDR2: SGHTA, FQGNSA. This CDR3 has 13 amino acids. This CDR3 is CASSRILSQPQHF. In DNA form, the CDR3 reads TGTGCCAGCAGCCGAATTTTGAGTCAGCCCCAGCATTTT. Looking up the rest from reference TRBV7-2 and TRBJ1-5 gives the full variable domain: GAGVSQSPSNKVTEKGKDVELRCDPISGHTALYWYRQSLGQGLEFLIYFQGNSAPDKSGLPSDRFSAERTGGSVSTLTIQRTQQEDSAVYLCASSRILSQPQHFGDGTRLSIL.